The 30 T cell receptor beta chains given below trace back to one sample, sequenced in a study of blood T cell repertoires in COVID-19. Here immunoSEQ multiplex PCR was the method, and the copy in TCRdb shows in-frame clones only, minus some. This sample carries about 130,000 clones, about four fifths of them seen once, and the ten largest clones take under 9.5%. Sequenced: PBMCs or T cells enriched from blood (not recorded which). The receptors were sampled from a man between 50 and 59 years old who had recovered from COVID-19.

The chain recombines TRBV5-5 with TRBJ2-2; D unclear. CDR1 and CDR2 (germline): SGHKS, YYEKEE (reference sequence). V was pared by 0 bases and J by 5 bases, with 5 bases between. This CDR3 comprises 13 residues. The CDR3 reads CASSLGATGELFF. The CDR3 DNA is TGTGCCAGCAGCTTGGGGGCAACCGGGGAGCTGTTTTTT.

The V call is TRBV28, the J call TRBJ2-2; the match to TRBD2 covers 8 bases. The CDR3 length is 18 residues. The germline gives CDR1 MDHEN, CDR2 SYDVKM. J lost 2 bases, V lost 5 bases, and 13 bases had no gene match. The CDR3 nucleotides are TGTGCCAGCAGTCCAGGACTAGCTGGAAGTTTAAACACCGGGGAGCTGTTTTTT. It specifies CASSPGLAGSLNTGELFF.

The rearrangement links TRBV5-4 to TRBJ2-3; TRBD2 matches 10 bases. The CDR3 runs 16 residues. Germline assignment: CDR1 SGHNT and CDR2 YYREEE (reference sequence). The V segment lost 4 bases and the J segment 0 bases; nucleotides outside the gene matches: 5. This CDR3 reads CASSPTSGVSTDTQYF. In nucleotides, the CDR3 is TGTGCCAGCAGCCCTACTAGCGGGGTGAGCACAGATACGCAGTATTTT. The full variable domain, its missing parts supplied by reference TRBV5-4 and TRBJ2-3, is ETGVTQSPTHLIKTRGQQVTLRCSSQSGHNTVSWYQQALGQGPQFIFQYYREEENGRGNFPPRFSGLQFPNYSSELNVNALELDDSALYLCASSPTSGVSTDTQYFGPGTRLTVL.

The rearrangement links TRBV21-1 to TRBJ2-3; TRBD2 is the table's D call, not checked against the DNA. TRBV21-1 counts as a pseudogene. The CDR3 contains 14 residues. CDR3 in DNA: TGTGCCAGCAGGGGAGATTGGGGCACAGATACGCAGTATTTT. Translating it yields CASRGDWGTDTQYF.

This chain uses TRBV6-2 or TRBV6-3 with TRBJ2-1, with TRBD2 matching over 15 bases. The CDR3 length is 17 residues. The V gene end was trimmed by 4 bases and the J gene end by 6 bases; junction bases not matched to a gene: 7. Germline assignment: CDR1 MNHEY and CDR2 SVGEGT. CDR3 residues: CASSWGTSGGQTNEQFF. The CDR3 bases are TGTGCCAGCAGTTGGGGGACTAGCGGGGGGCAAACCAATGAGCAGTTCTTC.

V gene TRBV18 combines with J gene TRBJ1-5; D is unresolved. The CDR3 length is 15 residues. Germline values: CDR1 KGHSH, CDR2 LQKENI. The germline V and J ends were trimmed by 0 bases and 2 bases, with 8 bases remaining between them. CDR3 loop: CASSPPGQGNQPQHF. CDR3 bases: TGTGCCAGCTCACCACCAGGCCAGGGCAATCAGCCCCAGCATTTT.

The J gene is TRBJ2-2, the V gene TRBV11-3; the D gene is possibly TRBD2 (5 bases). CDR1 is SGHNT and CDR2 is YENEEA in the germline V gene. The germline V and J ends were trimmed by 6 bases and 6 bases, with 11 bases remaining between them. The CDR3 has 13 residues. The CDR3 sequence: CASSGRVAGELFF. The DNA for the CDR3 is TGTGCCAGCAGTGGGCGGGTCGCCGGGGAGCTGTTTTTT. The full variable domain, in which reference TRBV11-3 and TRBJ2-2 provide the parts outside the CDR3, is EAGVVQSPRYKIIEKKQPVAFWCNPISGHNTLYWYLQNLGQGPELLIRYENEEAVDDSQLPKDRFSAERLKGVDSTLKIQPAELGDSAVYLCASSGRVAGELFFGEGSRLTVL.

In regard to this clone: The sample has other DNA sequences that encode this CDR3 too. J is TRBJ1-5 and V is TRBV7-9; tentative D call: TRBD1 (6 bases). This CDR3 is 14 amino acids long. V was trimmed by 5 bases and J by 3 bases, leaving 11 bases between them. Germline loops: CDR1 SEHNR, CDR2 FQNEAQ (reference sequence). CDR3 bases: TGTGCCAGCAGCCAGGACAGAGTCAATCAGCCCCAGCATTTT. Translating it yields CASSQDRVNQPQHF.

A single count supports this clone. CDR3 protein: CASSSQGAVNEQYF. The DNA for the CDR3 is TGTGCCAGCAGCAGTCAGGGGGCGGTCAACGAGCAGTACTTC. This rearrangement joins TRBV21-1 to TRBJ2-7; TRBD1, the table's D call, lacks a check against the DNA. TRBV21-1 is deemed a pseudogene. The CDR3 is 14 amino acids.

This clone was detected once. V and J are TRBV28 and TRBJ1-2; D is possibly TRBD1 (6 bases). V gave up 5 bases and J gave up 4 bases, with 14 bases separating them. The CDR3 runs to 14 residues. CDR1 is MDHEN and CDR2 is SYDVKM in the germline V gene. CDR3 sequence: CASSPSTTGYGYTF. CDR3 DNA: TGTGCCAGCAGTCCTTCCACGACAGGCTATGGCTACACCTTC.

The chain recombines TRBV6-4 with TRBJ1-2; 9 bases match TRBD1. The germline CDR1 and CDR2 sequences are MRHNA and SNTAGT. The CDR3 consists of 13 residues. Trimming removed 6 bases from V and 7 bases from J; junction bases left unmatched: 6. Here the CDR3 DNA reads TGTGCCAGCAGAGAAACAGGGGGCTTTGGCTACACCTTC. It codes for CASRETGGFGYTF.

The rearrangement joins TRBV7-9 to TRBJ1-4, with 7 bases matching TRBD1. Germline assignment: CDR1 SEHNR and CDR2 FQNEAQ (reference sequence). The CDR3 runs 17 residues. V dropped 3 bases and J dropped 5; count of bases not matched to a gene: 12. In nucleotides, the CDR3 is TGTGCCAGCAGCTTCGGTATAGGGGGCGGTGGAAATGAAAAACTGTTTTTT. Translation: CASSFGIGGGGNEKLFF.

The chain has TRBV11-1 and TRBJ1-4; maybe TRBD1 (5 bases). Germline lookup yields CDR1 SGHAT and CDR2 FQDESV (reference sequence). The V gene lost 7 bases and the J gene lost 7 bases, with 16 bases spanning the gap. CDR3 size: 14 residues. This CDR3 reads CASTSAGLSEKLFF. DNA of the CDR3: TGTGCCAGCACCTCCGCGGGACTGTCTGAAAAACTGTTTTTT. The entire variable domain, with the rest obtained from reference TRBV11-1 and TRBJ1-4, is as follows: EAEVAQSPRYKITEKSQAVAFWCDPISGHATLYWYRQILGQGPELLVQFQDESVVDDSQLPKDRFSAERLKGVDSTLKIQPAELGDSAMYLCASTSAGLSEKLFFGSGTQLSVL.

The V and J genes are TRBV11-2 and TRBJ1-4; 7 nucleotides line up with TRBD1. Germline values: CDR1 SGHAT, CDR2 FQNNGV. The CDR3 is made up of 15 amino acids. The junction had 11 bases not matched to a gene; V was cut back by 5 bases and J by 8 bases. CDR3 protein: CASSGGTARGEKLFF. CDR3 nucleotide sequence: TGTGCCAGCAGCGGGGGGACAGCGCGGGGCGAAAAACTGTTTTTT.

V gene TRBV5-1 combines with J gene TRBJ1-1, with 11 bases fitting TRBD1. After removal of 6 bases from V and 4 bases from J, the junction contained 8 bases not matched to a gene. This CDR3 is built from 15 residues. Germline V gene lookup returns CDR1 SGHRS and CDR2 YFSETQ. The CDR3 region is CASTPGQGVGTEAFF. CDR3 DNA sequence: TGCGCCAGCACCCCGGGACAGGGGGTGGGCACTGAAGCTTTCTTT.

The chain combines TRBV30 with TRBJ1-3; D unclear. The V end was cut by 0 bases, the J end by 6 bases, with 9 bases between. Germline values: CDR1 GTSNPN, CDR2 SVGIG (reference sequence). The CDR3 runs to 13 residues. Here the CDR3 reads CAWSVRPLNTIYF. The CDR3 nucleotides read TGTGCCTGGAGTGTGCGGCCCTTAAACACCATATATTTT.

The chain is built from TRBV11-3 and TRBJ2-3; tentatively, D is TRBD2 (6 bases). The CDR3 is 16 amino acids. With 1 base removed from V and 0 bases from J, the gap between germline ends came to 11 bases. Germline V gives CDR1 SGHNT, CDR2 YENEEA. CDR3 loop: CASSLGGGASTDTQYF. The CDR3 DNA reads TGTGCCAGCAGCTTAGGCGGCGGGGCTAGCACAGATACGCAGTATTTT.

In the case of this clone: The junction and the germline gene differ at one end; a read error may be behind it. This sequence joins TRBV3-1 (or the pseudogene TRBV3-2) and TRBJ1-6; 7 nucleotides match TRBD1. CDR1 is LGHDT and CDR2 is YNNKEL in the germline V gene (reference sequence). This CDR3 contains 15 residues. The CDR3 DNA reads TGTGCCAGCAGCCTGGGTCCGGGACAGTATTCAGCCCTCCACTTT. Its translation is CASSLGPGQYSALHF.

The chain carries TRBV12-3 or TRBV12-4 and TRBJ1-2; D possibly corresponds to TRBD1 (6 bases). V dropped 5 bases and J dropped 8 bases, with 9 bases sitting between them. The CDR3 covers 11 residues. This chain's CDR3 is CASSITGGYTF. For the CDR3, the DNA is TGTGCCAGCAGTATTACAGGGGGCTACACCTTC.

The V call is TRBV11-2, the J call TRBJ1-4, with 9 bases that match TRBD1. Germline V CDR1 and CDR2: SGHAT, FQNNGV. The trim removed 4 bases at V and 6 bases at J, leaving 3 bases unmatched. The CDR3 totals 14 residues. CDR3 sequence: CASSWGQGDEKLFF. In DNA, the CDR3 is TGTGCCAGCAGCTGGGGACAGGGAGATGAAAAACTGTTTTTT.

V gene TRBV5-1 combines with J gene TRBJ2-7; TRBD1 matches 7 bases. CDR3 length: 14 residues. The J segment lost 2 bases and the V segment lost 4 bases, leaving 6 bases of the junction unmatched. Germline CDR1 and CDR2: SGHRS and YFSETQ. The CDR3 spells CASSGGDRAYEQYF. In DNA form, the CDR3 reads TGCGCCAGCAGCGGGGGCGACAGGGCCTACGAGCAGTACTTC.

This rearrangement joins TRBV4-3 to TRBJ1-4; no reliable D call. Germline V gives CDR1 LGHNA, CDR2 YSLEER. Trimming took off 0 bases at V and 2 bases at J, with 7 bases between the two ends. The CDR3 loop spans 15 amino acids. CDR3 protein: CASSQDLGTNEKLFF. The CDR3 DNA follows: TGCGCCAGCAGCCAAGATTTGGGCACTAATGAAAAACTGTTTTTT.

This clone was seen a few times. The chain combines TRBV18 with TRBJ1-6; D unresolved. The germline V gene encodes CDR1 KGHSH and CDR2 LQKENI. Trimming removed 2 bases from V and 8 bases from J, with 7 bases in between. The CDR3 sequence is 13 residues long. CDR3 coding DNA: TGTGCCAGCTCACCAGATCCGGATTCACCCCTCCACTTT. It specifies CASSPDPDSPLHF.

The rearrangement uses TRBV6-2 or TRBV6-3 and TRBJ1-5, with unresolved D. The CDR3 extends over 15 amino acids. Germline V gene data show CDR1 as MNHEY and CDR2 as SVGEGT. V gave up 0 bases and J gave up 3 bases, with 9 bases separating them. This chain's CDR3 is CASSYSSGYNQPQHF. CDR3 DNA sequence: TGTGCCAGCAGTTACTCGTCAGGTTACAATCAGCCCCAGCATTTT.

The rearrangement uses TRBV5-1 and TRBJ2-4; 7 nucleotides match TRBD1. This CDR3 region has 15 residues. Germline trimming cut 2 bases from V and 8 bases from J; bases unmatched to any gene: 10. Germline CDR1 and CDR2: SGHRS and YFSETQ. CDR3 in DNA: TGCGCCAGCAGCTTCCAGGGGGTTATGTTAGACATTCAGTACTTC. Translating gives CASSFQGVMLDIQYF.

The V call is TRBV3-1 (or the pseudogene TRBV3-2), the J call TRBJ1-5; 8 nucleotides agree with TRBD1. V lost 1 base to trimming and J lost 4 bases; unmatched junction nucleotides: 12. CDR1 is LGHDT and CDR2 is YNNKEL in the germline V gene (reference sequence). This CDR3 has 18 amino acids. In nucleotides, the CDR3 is TGTGCCAGCAGCCAAGGATGGACAGGGCATTTCCTTAATCAGCCCCAGCATTTT. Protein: CASSQGWTGHFLNQPQHF.

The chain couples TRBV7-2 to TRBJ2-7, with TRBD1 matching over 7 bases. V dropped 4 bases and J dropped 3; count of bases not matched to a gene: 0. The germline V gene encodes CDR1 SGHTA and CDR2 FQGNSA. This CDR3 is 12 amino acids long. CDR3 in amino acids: CASSWDSYEQYF. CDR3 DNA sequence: TGTGCCAGCAGCTGGGACAGCTACGAGCAGTACTTC.

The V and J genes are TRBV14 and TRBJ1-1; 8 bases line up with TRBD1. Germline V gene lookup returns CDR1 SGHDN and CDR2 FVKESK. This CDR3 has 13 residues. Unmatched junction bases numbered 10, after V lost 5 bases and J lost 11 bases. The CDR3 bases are TGTGCCAGCAGCGCAACAGGGGGGAGAAGGGCTTTCTTT. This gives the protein CASSATGGRRAFF.

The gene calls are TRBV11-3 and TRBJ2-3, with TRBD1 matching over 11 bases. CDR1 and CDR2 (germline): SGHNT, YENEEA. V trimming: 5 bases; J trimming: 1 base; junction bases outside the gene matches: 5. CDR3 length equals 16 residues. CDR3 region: CASSLGQGAGTDTQYF. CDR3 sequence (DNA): TGTGCCAGCAGCCTAGGACAGGGGGCCGGCACAGATACGCAGTATTTT.

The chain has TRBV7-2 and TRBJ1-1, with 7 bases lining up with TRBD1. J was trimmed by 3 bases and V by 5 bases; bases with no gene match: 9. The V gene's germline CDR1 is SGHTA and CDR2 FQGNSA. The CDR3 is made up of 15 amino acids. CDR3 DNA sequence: TGTGCCAGCAGCCCGCGACAGGGTTTGGACACTGAAGCTTTCTTT. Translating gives CASSPRQGLDTEAFF.